This T cell receptor (beta chain) is from a study of cytomegalovirus exposure and HLA in healthy donors. Study summary: The 120 validation repertoires used the same platform as the roughly 700 first-cohort repertoires (as reported by a later analysis). Study results and caveats: It was reported that the classifier diagnosed cytomegalovirus status with high specificity and sensitivity in both the original and validation cohorts.

Points on this clone: Its target is unknown.

TCRdb keeps only in-frame clones here, not all; method: immunoSEQ multiplex PCR. In the table there are around 60,000 clones, 85% to 95% of which are singletons. Trimming left V 4 bases short and J 9 bases short, with 13 bases between. The CDR3 length is 13 residues. Per germline, CDR1 SGHTA and CDR2 FQGNSA. This chain joins TRBV7-2 and TRBJ2-1, with a possible D match to TRBD1 (5 bases). The source material was PBMCs. The clonotype was recovered from a man between 18 and 29 years old in good health and CMV-seropositive. CDR3 region: CASSSLQGGEQFF. CDR3 DNA sequence: TGTGCCAGCAGCTCACTTCAGGGTGGTGAGCAGTTCTTC.